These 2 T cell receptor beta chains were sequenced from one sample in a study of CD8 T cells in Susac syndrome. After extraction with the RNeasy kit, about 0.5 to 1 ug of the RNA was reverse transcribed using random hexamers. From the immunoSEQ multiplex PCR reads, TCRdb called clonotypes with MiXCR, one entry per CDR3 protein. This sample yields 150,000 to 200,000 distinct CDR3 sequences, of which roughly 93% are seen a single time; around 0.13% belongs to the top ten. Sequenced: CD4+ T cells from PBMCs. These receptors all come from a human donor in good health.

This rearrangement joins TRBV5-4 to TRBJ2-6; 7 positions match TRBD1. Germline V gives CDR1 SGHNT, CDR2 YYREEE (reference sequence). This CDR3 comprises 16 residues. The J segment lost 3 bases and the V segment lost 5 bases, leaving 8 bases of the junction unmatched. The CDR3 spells CASSDDRARGANVLTF. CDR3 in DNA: TGTGCCAGCAGTGATGACAGGGCCCGTGGGGCCAACGTCCTGACTTTC.

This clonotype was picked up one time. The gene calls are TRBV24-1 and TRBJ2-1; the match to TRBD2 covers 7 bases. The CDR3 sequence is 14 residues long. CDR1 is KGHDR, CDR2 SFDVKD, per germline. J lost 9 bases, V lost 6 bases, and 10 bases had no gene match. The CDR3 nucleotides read TGTGCCACCAGTAGCGGGGATGGTGAAGGTGAGCAGTTCTTC. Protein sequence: CATSSGDGEGEQFF.